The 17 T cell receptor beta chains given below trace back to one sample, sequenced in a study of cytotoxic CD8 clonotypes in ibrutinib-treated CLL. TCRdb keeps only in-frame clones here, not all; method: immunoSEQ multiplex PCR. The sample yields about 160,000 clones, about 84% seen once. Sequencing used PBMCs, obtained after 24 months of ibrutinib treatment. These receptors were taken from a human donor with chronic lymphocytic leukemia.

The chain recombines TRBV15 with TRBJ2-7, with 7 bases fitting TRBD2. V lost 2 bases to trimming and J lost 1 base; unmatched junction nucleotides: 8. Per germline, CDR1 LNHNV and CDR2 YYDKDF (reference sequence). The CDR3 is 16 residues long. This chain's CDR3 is CATSRQLANPSYEQYF. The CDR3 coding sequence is TGTGCCACCAGCAGACAACTAGCGAATCCTTCCTACGAGCAGTACTTC.

As DNA, the CDR3 is TGTGCCACCACTGGGAGACCTTTGGGAGGTCAGCCCCAGCATTTT. It yields the protein CATTGRPLGGQPQHF. The V gene is TRBV15, the J gene TRBJ1-5; D uncertain. The germline V and J ends were trimmed by 7 bases and 6 bases, with 19 bases remaining between them. This CDR3 is built from 15 residues. From germline, CDR1 is LNHNV and CDR2 YYDKDF (reference sequence).

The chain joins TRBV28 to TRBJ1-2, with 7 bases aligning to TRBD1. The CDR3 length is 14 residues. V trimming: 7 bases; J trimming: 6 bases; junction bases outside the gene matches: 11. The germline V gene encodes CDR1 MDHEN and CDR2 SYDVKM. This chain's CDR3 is CASTTGAQGHGYTF. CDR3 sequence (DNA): TGTGCCAGCACCACAGGGGCACAGGGGCATGGCTACACCTTC.

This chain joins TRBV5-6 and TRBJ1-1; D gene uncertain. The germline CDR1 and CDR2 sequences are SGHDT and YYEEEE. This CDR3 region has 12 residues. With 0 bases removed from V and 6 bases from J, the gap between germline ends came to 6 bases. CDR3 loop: CASSLASAEAFF. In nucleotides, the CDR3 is TGTGCCAGCAGCTTGGCCAGTGCTGAAGCTTTCTTT.

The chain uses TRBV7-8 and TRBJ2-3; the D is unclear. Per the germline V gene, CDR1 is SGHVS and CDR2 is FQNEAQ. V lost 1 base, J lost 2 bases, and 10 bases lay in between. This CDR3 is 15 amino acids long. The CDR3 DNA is TGTGCCAGCAGCTTAGACCTGGGCTACACAGATACGCAGTATTTT. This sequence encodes CASSLDLGYTDTQYF.

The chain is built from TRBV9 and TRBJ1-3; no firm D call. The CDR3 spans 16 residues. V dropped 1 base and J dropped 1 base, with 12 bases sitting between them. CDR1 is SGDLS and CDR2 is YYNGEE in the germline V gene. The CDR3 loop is CASSVNSPSSGNTIYF. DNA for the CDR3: TGTGCCAGCAGCGTAAACAGTCCCTCTTCTGGAAACACCATATATTTT.

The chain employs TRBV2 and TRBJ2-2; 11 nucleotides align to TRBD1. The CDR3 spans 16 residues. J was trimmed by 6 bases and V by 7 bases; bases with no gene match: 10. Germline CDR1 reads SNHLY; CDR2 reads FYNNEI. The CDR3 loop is CASNRDRGFRAGELFF. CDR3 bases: TGTGCCAGCAACCGGGACAGGGGGTTTCGAGCCGGGGAGCTGTTTTTT.

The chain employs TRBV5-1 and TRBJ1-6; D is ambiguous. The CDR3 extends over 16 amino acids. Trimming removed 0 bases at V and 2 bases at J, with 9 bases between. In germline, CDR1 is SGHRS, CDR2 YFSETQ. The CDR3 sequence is CASSLAGSPYNSPLHF. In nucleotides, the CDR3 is TGCGCCAGCAGCTTGGCGGGATCCCCCTATAATTCACCCCTCCACTTT.

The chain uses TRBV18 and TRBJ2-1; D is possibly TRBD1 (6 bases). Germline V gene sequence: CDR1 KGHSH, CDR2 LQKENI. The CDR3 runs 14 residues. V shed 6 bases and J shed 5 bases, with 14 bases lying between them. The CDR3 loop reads CASSRDRKNNEQFF. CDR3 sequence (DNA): TGTGCCAGCTCCCGCGACAGGAAAAACAATGAGCAGTTCTTC. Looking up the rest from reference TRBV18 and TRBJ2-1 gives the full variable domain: NAGVMQNPRHLVRRRGQEARLRCSPMKGHSHVYWYRQLPEEGLKFMVYLQKENIIDESGMPKERFSAEFPKEGPSILRIQQVVRGDSAAYFCASSRDRKNNEQFFGPGTRLTVL.

The CDR3: CATGTGGYTEAFF. Written as DNA, the CDR3 is TGTGCCACCGGGACAGGGGGGTACACTGAAGCTTTCTTT. The gene calls are TRBV19 and TRBJ1-1, with 11 positions matching TRBD1. The junction had 4 bases not matched to a gene; V was cut back by 10 bases and J by 3 bases. This CDR3 has 13 residues. Germline V gene sequence: CDR1 LNHDA, CDR2 SQIVND (reference sequence).

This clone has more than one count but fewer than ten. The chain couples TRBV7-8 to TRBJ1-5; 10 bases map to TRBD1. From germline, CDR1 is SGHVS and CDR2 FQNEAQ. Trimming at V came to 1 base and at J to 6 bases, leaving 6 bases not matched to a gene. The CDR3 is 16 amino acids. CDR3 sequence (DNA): TGTGCCAGCAGCTTAGGGGGACAGGGGAGTACTCAGCCCCAGCATTTT. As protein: CASSLGGQGSTQPQHF. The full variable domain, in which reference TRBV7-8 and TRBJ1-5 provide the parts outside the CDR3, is GAGVSQSPRYKVAKRGQDVALRCDPISGHVSLFWYQQALGQGPEFLTYFQNEAQLDKSGLPSDRFFAERPEGSVSTLKIQRTQQEDSAVYLCASSLGGQGSTQPQHFGDGTRLSIL.

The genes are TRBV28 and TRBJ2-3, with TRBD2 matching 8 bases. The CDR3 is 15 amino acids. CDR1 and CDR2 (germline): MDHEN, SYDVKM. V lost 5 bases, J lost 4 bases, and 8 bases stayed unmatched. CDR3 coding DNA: TGTGCCAGCAGTATCTCCGCAGCGGGAGCAGATACGCAGTATTTT. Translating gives CASSISAAGADTQYF.

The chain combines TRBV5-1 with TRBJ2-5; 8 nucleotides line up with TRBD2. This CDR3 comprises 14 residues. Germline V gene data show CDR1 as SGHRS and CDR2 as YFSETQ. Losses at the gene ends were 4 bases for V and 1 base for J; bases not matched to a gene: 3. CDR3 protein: CASSPGTSQETQYF. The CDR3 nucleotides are TGCGCCAGCAGCCCCGGGACTAGCCAAGAGACCCAGTACTTC.

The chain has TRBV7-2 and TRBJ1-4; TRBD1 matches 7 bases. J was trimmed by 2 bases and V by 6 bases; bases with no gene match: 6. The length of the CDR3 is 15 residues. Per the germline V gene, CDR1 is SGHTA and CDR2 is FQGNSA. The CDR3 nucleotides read TGTGCCAGCAGTTTTGACAGGGCCACTAATGAAAAACTGTTTTTT. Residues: CASSFDRATNEKLFF.

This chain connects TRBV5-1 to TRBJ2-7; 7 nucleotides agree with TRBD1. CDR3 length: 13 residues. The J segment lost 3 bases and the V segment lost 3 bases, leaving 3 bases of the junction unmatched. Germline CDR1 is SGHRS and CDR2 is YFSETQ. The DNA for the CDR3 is TGCGCCAGCAGCTGGGACAGCAACTACGAGCAGTACTTC. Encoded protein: CASSWDSNYEQYF.

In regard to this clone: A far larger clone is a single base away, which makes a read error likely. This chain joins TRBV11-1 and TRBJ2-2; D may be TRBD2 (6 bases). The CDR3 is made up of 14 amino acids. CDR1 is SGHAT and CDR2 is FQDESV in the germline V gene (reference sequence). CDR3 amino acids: CAGSLAAATGELFF. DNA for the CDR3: TGTGCCGGCAGCTTAGCGGCAGCCACCGGGGAGCTGTTTTTT. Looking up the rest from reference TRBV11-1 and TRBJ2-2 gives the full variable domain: EAEVAQSPRYKITEKSQAVAFWCDPISGHATLYWYRQILGQGPELLVQFQDESVVDDSQLPKDRFSAERLKGVDSTLKIQPAELGDSAMYLCAGSLAAATGELFFGEGSRLTVL.

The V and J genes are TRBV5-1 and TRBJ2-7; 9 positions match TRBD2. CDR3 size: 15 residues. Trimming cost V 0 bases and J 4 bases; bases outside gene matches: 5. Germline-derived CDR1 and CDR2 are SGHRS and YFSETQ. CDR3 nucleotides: TGCGCCAGCAGCTTGGATGCGGGAGGGCCGTACGAGCAGTACTTC. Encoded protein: CASSLDAGGPYEQYF.